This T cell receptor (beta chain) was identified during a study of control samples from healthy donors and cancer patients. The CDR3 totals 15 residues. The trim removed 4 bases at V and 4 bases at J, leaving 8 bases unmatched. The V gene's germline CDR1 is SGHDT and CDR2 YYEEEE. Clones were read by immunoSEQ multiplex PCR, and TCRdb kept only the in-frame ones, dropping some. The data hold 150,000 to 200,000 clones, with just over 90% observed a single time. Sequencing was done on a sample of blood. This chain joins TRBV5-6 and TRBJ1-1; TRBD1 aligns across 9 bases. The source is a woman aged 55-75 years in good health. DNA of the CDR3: TGTGCCAGCAGCACAGTACAGGGGGCTGGCACTGAAGCTTTCTTT. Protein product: CASSTVQGAGTEAFF.